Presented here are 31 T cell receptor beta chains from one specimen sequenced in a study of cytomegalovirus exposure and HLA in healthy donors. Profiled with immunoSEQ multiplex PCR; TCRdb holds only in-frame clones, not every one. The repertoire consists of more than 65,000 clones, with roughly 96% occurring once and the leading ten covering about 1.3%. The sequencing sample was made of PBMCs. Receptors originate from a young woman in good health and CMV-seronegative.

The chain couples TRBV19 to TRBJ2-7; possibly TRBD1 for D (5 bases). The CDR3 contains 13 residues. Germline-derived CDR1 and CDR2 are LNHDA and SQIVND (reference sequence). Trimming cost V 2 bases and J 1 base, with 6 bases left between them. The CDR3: CASSISGSYEQYF. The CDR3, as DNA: TGTGCCAGTAGTATATCAGGGTCCTACGAGCAGTACTTC.

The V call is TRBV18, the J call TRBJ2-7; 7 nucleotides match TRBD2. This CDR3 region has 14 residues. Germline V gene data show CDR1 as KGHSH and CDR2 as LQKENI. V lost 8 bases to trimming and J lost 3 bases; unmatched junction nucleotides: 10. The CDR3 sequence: CASRTQRDNYEQYF. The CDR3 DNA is TGTGCCAGCCGGACCCAGCGGGATAACTACGAGCAGTACTTC.

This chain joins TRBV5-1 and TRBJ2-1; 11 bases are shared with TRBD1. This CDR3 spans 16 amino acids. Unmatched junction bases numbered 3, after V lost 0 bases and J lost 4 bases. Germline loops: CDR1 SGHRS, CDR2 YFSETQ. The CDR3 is CASSLVGQGAYNEQFF. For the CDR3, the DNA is TGCGCCAGCAGCTTGGTTGGACAGGGGGCGTACAATGAGCAGTTCTTC. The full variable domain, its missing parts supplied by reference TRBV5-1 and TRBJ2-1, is KAGVTQTPRYLIKTRGQQVTLSCSPISGHRSVSWYQQTPGQGLQFLFEYFSETQRNKGNFPGRFSGRQFSNSRSEMNVSTLELGDSALYLCASSLVGQGAYNEQFFGPGTRLTVL.

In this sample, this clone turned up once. CDR3 loop: CASSIGGADTQYF. The CDR3 nucleotides read TGTGCCAGTAGTATAGGGGGGGCAGATACGCAGTATTTT. The rearrangement links TRBV19 to TRBJ2-3; D is perhaps TRBD2 (6 bases). V was clipped by 1 base and J by 4 bases, with 6 bases between them. Per germline, CDR1 LNHDA and CDR2 SQIVND (reference sequence). This CDR3 contains 13 residues. Combining the CDR3 with reference TRBV19 and TRBJ2-3 gives the whole variable domain DGGITQSPKYLFRKEGQNVTLSCEQNLNHDAMYWYRQDPGQGLRLIYYSQIVNDFQKGDIAEGYSVSREKKESFPLTVTSAQKNPTAFYLCASSIGGADTQYFGPGTRLTVL.

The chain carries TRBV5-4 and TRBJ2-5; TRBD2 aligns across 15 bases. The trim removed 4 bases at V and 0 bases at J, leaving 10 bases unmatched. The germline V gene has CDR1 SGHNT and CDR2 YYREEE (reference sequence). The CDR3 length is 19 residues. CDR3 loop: CASSPVGLAGGPYQETQYF. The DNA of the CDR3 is TGTGCCAGCAGCCCGGTCGGACTAGCGGGAGGGCCGTACCAAGAGACCCAGTACTTC.

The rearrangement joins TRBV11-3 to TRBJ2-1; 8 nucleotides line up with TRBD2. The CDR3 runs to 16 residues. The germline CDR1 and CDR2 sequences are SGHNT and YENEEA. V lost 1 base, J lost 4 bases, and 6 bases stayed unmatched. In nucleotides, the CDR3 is TGTGCCAGCAGCTTAGGGATTAGCGGGATTTACAATGAGCAGTTCTTC. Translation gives CASSLGISGIYNEQFF.

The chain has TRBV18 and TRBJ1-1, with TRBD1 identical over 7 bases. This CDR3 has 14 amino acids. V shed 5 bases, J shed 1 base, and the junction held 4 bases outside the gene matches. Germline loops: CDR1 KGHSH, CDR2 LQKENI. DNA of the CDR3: TGTGCCAGCTCAAGGGACAGTGCGAACACTGAAGCTTTCTTT. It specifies CASSRDSANTEAFF. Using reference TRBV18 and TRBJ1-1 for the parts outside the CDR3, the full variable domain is NAGVMQNPRHLVRRRGQEARLRCSPMKGHSHVYWYRQLPEEGLKFMVYLQKENIIDESGMPKERFSAEFPKEGPSILRIQQVVRGDSAAYFCASSRDSANTEAFFGQGTRLTVV.

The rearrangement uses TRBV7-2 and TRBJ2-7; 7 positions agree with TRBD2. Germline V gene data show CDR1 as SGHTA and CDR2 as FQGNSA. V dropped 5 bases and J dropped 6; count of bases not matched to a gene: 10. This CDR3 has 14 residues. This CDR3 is CASSLFGGSSEQYF. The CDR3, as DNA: TGTGCCAGCAGCCTTTTTGGCGGGAGTAGCGAGCAGTACTTC.

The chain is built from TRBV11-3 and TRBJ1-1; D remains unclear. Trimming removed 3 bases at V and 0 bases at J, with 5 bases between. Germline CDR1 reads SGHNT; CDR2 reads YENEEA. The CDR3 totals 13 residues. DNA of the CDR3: TGTGCCAGCAGCTTGCACATGAACACTGAAGCTTTCTTT. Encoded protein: CASSLHMNTEAFF.

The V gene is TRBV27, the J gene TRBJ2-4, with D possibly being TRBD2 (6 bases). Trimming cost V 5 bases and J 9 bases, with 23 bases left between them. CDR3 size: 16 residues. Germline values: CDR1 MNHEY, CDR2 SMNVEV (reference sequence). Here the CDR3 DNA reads TGTGCCAGCAGTCCACCTGGGGCAACTCACGGGGGCATTCAGTACTTC. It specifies CASSPPGATHGGIQYF.

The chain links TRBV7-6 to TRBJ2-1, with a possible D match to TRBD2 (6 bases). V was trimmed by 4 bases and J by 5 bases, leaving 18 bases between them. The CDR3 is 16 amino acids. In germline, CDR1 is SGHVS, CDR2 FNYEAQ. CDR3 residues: CASSSTLAPFDNEQFF. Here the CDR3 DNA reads TGTGCCAGCAGCTCAACACTAGCCCCCTTTGACAATGAGCAGTTCTTC.

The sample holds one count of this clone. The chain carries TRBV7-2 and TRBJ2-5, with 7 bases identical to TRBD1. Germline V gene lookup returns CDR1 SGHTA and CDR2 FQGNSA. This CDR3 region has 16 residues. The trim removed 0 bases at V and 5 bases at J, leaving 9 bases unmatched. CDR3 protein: CASSLATQGVAETQYF. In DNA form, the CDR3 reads TGTGCCAGCAGCTTAGCGACGCAGGGGGTAGCGGAGACCCAGTACTTC.

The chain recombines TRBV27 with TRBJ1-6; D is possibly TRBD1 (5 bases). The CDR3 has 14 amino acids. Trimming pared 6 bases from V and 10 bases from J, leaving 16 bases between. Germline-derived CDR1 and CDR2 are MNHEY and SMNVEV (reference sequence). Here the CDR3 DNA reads TGTGCCAGCAGCCTCGACGGGGGTCGGTCACCCCTCCACTTT. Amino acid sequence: CASSLDGGRSPLHF.

The CDR3, as DNA: TGCGCCAGCAGCCTGGGCGGGACAGGGGCGAAACCCCTCCACTTT. This codes for CASSLGGTGAKPLHF. The chain has TRBV4-1 and TRBJ1-6, with TRBD1 matching over 10 bases. CDR1 and CDR2 from the germline V gene are MGHRA and YSYEKL. Trimming removed 4 bases from V and 12 bases from J; junction bases left unmatched: 9. This CDR3 contains 15 residues.

CDR3 DNA: TGTGCCAGCAGCGCCCAGAGTGGGGGCGTATACTCCAGTGAAAAACTGTTTTTT. Protein product: CASSAQSGGVYSSEKLFF. The rearrangement joins TRBV9 to TRBJ1-4, with D perhaps matching TRBD1 (6 bases). This CDR3 has 18 residues. Germline CDR1 SGDLS, CDR2 YYNGEE. V was shortened by 3 bases and J by 7 bases, with 25 bases between the two germline ends.

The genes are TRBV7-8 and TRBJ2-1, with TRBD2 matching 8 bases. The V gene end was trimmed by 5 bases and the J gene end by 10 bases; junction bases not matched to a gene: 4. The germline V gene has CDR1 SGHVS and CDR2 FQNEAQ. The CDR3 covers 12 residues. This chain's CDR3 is CASSRLAGEQFF. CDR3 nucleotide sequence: TGTGCCAGCAGCCGTTTAGCGGGGGAGCAGTTCTTC.

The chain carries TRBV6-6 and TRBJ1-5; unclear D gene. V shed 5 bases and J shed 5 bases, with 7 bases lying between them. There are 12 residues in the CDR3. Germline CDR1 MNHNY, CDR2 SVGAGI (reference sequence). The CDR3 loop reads CASSTRHQPQHF. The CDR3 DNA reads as TGTGCCAGCAGTACTCGCCATCAGCCCCAGCATTTT.

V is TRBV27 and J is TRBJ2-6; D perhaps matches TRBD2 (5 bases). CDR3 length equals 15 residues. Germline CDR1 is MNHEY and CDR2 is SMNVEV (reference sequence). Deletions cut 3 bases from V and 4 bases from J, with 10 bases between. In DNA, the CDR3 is TGTGCCAGCAGTTTTGGGAGTTGGGGGGCCAACGTCCTGACTTTC. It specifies CASSFGSWGANVLTF.

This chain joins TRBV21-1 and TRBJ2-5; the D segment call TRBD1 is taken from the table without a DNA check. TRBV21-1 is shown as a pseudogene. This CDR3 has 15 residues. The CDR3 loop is CASSTDREVQETQYF. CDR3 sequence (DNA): TGTGCCAGCAGCACCGACAGGGAGGTCCAAGAGACCCAGTACTTC.

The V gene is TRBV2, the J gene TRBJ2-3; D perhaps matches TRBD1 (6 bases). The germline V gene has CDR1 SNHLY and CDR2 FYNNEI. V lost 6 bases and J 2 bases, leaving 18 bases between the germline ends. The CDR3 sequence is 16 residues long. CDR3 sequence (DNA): TGTGCCAGCAGCGGACAGCGTTCGAGGGACACAGATACGCAGTATTTT. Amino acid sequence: CASSGQRSRDTDTQYF.

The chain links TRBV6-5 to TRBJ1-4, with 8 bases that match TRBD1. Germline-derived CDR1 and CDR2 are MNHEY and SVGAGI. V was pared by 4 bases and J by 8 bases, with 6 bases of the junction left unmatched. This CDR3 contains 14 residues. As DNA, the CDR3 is TGTGCCAGCAGTTCAGACAGGGGAGGAGAAAAACTGTTTTTT. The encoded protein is CASSSDRGGEKLFF.

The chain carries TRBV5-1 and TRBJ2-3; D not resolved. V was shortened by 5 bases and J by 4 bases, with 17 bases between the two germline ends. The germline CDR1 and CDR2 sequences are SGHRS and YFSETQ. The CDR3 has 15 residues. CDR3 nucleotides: TGCGCCAGCAGAGGTATCCTAGGCCCCGCAGATACGCAGTATTTT. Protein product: CASRGILGPADTQYF.

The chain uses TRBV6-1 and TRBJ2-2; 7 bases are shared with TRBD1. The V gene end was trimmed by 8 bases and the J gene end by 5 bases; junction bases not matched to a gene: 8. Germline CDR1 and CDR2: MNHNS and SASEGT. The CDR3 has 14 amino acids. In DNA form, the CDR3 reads TGTGCCAGCTTTGACAGGGCGCGAACCGGGGAGCTGTTTTTT. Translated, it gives CASFDRARTGELFF.

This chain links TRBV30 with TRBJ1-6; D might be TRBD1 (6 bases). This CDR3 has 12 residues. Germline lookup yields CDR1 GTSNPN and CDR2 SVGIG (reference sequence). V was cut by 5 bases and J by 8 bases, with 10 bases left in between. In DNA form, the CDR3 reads TGTGCCTGGCGCCAGGGGTATTCACCCCTCCACTTT. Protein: CAWRQGYSPLHF.

CDR3 protein: CASSYDSGRGTDTQYF. The CDR3 DNA reads TGTGCCAGCAGCTACGATAGCGGGAGGGGCACAGATACGCAGTATTTT. This chain links TRBV11-3 with TRBJ2-3, with 11 bases fitting TRBD2. CDR1 and CDR2 (germline): SGHNT, YENEEA. This CDR3 region has 16 residues. V lost 4 bases and J lost 1; bases outside the gene matches: 4.

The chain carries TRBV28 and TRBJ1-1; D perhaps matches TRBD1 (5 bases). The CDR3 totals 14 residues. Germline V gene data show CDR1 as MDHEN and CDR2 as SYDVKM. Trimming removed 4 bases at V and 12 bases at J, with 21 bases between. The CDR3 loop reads CASSYPGAGGEPFF. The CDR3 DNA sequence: TGTGCCAGCAGTTACCCCGGGGCCGGAGGGGAACCTTTCTTT.

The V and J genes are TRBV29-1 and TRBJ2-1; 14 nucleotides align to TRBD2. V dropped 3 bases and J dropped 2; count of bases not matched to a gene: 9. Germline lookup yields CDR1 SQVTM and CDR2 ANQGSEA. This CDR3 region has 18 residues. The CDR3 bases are TGCAGCGTTGAGGGTTCCGGGACTAGCGGGAGACCCTACAATGAGCAGTTCTTC. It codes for CSVEGSGTSGRPYNEQFF.

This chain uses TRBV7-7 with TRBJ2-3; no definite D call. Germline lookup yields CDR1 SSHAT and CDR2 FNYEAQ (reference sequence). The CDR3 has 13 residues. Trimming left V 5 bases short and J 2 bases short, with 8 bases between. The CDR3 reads CASSHENTDTQYF. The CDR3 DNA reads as TGTGCCAGCAGCCATGAGAACACAGATACGCAGTATTTT.

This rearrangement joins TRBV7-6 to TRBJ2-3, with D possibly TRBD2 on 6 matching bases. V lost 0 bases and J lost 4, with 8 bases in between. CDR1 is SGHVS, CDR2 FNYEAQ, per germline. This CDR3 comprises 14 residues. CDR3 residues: CASSLASGADTQYF. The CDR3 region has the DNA TGTGCCAGCAGCTTAGCCTCGGGGGCAGATACGCAGTATTTT.

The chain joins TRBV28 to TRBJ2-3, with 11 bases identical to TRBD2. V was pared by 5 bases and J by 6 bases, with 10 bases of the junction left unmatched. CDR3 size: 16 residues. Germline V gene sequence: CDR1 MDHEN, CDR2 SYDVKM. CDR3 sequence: CASSPQTSGVTDTQYF. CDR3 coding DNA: TGTGCCAGCAGTCCACAGACTAGCGGGGTAACGGATACGCAGTATTTT.

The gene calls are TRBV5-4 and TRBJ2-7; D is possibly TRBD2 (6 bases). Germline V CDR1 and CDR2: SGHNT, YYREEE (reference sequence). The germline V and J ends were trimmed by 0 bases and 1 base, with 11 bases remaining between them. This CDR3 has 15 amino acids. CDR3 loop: CASSLGRDPSYEQYF. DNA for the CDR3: TGTGCCAGCAGCTTGGGGCGGGACCCTTCCTACGAGCAGTACTTC.